What follows are 6 T cell receptor beta chains derived from one specimen sequenced in a study of shared clonotypes between healthy human individuals (dated by TCRdb to the early 2020s). The method behind the library was the immunoSEQ multiplex PCR assay. TCRdb re-hosts the immuneACCESS table, in-frame sequences only. Its copies lack some clones; in the studies checked, an unresolved V gene accounts for under half of them, and the cause for the rest is not known. This sample comprises about 2.4 million clones, more than 85% of them detected only once. The ten top clones hold about 0.34% of the sample. Sample: naive CD4+ T cells from PBMCs. The intended sense of this specimen's cell subset or site label: CD45RA+ positively selected. These receptors all stem from a man between 18 and 35 years old in good health. Some clones in this sample may be carry-over from other donors' samples.

This sequence joins TRBV28 and TRBJ1-1, with 10 bases aligning to TRBD1. There are 15 residues in the CDR3. After removal of 5 bases from V and 2 bases from J, the junction contained 5 bases not matched to a gene. Germline loops: CDR1 MDHEN, CDR2 SYDVKM. The CDR3 nucleotides read TGTGCCAGCAGTACCCCGACAGGGGGCAACACTGAAGCTTTCTTT. Amino acid sequence: CASSTPTGGNTEAFF.

The J gene is TRBJ2-5, the V gene TRBV12-5, with 7 bases lining up with TRBD2. Germline CDR1 reads LGHNT; CDR2 reads FRNRAP. Unmatched junction bases numbered 9, after V lost 6 bases and J lost 5 bases. The CDR3 covers 14 residues. CDR3 in DNA: TGTGCTAGTGGCCCGGGAGGCCTTCGGGAGACCCAGTACTTC. Encoded protein: CASGPGGLRETQYF. Variable domain in full (rest from reference TRBV12-5 and TRBJ2-5): DARVTQTPRHKVTEMGQEVTMRCQPILGHNTVFWYRQTMMQGLELLAYFRNRAPLDDSGMPKDRFSAEMPDATLATLKIQPSEPRDSAVYFCASGPGGLRETQYFGPGTRLLVL.

This sequence joins TRBV28 and TRBJ1-2, with D possibly matching TRBD1 (6 bases). Germline V lookup: CDR1 MDHEN, CDR2 SYDVKM. V was pared by 8 bases and J by 10 bases, with 23 bases between. CDR3 length: 14 residues. The chain's CDR3 is CASGEQGSPRSYTF. As DNA, the CDR3 is TGTGCCAGCGGGGAACAGGGTTCCCCCAGGTCCTACACCTTC.

Regarding this clone: Other DNA sequences in the same sample also yield this CDR3. The chain uses TRBV5-1 and TRBJ1-4; D uncertain. V was pared by 0 bases and J by 0 bases, with 6 bases between. CDR3 size: 15 residues. CDR1 is SGHRS and CDR2 is YFSETQ in the germline V gene. Here the CDR3 reads CASSLGASTNEKLFF. The CDR3 DNA reads as TGCGCCAGCAGCTTGGGTGCGTCAACTAATGAAAAACTGTTTTTT.

The rearrangement uses TRBV6-5 and TRBJ2-2; perhaps TRBD2 as D (5 bases). The CDR3 is 16 amino acids. With 4 bases removed from V and 0 bases from J, the gap between germline ends came to 12 bases. Germline V CDR1 and CDR2: MNHEY, SVGAGI. This CDR3 is CASSLKAAPNTGELFF. CDR3 sequence (DNA): TGTGCCAGCAGTTTGAAAGCGGCCCCGAACACCGGGGAGCTGTTTTTT.

The gene calls are TRBV11-3 and TRBJ2-1, with D possibly matching TRBD2 (7 bases). V shed 1 base and J shed 3 bases, with 16 bases lying between them. Germline CDR1 is SGHNT and CDR2 is YENEEA. The CDR3 totals 17 residues. The CDR3 region has the DNA TGTGCCAGCAGCTTAGGGGCACTGGGAGGGGGCTACAATGAGCAGTTCTTC. As protein: CASSLGALGGGYNEQFF.